One sample yielded the 17 T cell receptor beta chains listed below, sequenced in a study of cytomegalovirus exposure and HLA in healthy donors. The PCR employed 60 Vbeta primers together with 13 Jbeta primers. Method: immunoSEQ multiplex PCR; TCRdb's copy keeps in-frame clones and lacks some. The sample contains over 70,000 clones, 77% of which appear only once. Source material: PBMCs. The receptors here all came from a man aged 50-59 years in good health and CMV-seropositive.

This chain uses TRBV18 with TRBJ1-6; TRBD1 matches at 9 bases. This CDR3 comprises 16 residues. V lost 1 base, J lost 13 bases, and 11 bases stayed unmatched. Looked up from germline, CDR1 is KGHSH and CDR2 is LQKENI. The CDR3, as DNA: TGTGCCAGCTCACCACGGGACAGGGTTCTCGGAGGCCCCCTCCACTTT. Protein: CASSPRDRVLGGPLHF.

The chain links TRBV19 to TRBJ1-3, with 7 positions matching TRBD1. The CDR3 runs 18 residues. With V trimmed by 3 bases and J by 3 bases, 14 bases remained unmatched. In germline, CDR1 is LNHDA, CDR2 SQIVND (reference sequence). The CDR3 sequence is CASSIVFPTGAGGNTIYF. The CDR3 region has the DNA TGTGCCAGTAGTATCGTATTCCCCACAGGGGCCGGTGGAAACACCATATATTTT.

J is TRBJ2-2 and V is TRBV4-3; D unclear. Germline values: CDR1 LGHNA, CDR2 YSLEER. This CDR3 comprises 15 residues. The V gene lost 1 base and the J gene lost 2 bases, with 8 bases spanning the gap. CDR3 in amino acids: CASSQVHSNTGELFF. The CDR3 nucleotides are TGCGCCAGCAGCCAAGTCCACAGCAACACCGGGGAGCTGTTTTTT.

This clone was detected only a few times. This chain uses TRBV4-1 with TRBJ1-2; TRBD1 agrees at 10 bases. Germline assignment: CDR1 MGHRA and CDR2 YSYEKL. The V gene end was trimmed by 4 bases and the J gene end by 4 bases; junction bases not matched to a gene: 9. This CDR3 spans 16 amino acids. The CDR3 loop is CASSRLGQGLSYGYTF. The CDR3 nucleotides read TGCGCCAGCAGCCGTTTGGGACAGGGGCTCAGCTATGGCTACACCTTC.

This chain connects TRBV11-2 to TRBJ1-2; TRBD1 aligns across 8 bases. Trimming removed 0 bases from V and 8 bases from J; junction bases left unmatched: 5. Germline-derived CDR1 and CDR2 are SGHAT and FQNNGV. This CDR3 is built from 14 residues. DNA for the CDR3: TGTGCCAGCAGCTTAGATGAGACAGGGGTAGGCTACACCTTC. Protein: CASSLDETGVGYTF. The full variable domain, in which reference TRBV11-2 and TRBJ1-2 provide the parts outside the CDR3, is EAGVAQSPRYKIIEKRQSVAFWCNPISGHATLYWYQQILGQGPKLLIQFQNNGVVDDSQLPKDRFSAERLKGVDSTLKIQPAKLEDSAVYLCASSLDETGVGYTFGSGTRLTVV.

This chain links TRBV7-9 with TRBJ2-5; 9 nucleotides agree with TRBD1. V was pared by 6 bases and J by 3 bases, with 14 bases of the junction left unmatched. CDR1 and CDR2 (germline): SEHNR, FQNEAQ (reference sequence). The CDR3 is 17 amino acids. The CDR3 is CASRHGDREGVKETQYF. The CDR3, as DNA: TGTGCCAGCAGGCACGGGGACAGGGAGGGAGTAAAAGAGACCCAGTACTTC.

The CDR3 spells CASNRGAASDTQYF. For the CDR3, the DNA is TGTGCCAGCAATCGGGGGGCGGCTTCAGATACGCAGTATTTT. This chain links TRBV2 with TRBJ2-3; maybe TRBD2 (7 bases). The V gene's germline CDR1 is SNHLY and CDR2 FYNNEI. Trimming left V 7 bases short and J 4 bases short, with 15 bases between. The CDR3 consists of 14 residues.

This clone was observed a few times. V gene TRBV6-1 combines with J gene TRBJ1-1; 7 positions match TRBD1. The trim removed 10 bases at V and 6 bases at J, leaving 14 bases unmatched. This CDR3 has 14 residues. Germline CDR1 reads MNHNS; CDR2 reads SASEGT. The CDR3 region has the DNA TGTGCCACCCGGGTTGGTCAGGGGGTTGCTGAAGCTTTCTTT. Translation gives CATRVGQGVAEAFF.

This chain links TRBV19 with TRBJ1-1, with 10 bases fitting TRBD1. This CDR3 region has 17 residues. V trimming: 4 bases; J trimming: 1 base; junction bases outside the gene matches: 9. Germline V gives CDR1 LNHDA, CDR2 SQIVND (reference sequence). CDR3 protein: CASSSRDRGPANTEAFF. The DNA for the CDR3 is TGTGCCAGTAGTAGCCGGGACAGGGGTCCCGCGAACACTGAAGCTTTCTTT. Full variable domain (outside the CDR3, taken from reference TRBV19 and TRBJ1-1): DGGITQSPKYLFRKEGQNVTLSCEQNLNHDAMYWYRQDPGQGLRLIYYSQIVNDFQKGDIAEGYSVSREKKESFPLTVTSAQKNPTAFYLCASSSRDRGPANTEAFFGQGTRLTVV.

The rearrangement joins TRBV6-1 to TRBJ1-2, with a possible D match to TRBD1 (5 bases). Germline assignment: CDR1 MNHNS and CDR2 SASEGT. V was clipped by 3 bases and J by 4 bases, with 6 bases between them. The CDR3 consists of 12 residues. This chain's CDR3 is CASSDDSYGYTF. CDR3 in DNA: TGTGCCAGCAGTGATGACAGCTATGGCTACACCTTC.

The chain employs TRBV7-2 and TRBJ2-1, with D perhaps matching TRBD2 (6 bases). The CDR3 contains 15 residues. Looked up from germline, CDR1 is SGHTA and CDR2 is FQGNSA. The ends were cut back, 1 base at V and 8 bases at J, with 15 bases in the middle. As DNA, the CDR3 is TGTGCCAGCAGCTTAGGACTAGGAGTGACCGATGAGCAGTTCTTC. Protein sequence: CASSLGLGVTDEQFF.

The sample holds a few counts of this clone. The rearrangement links TRBV21-1 to TRBJ1-2. TRBV21-1 is shown as a pseudogene. This CDR3 is 13 amino acids long. The DNA for the CDR3 is TGTGCCAGCAGCACAGGGAGGGGCTATGGCTACACCTTC. Translation gives CASSTGRGYGYTF.

CDR3 sequence (DNA): TGTGCCAGCAGGGTGGGACTAGCCTACGAGCAGTACTTC. It translates to CASRVGLAYEQYF. This chain joins TRBV27 and TRBJ2-7, with TRBD2 matching 8 bases. From germline, CDR1 is MNHEY and CDR2 SMNVEV (reference sequence). The J segment lost 2 bases and the V segment lost 6 bases, leaving 3 bases of the junction unmatched. The CDR3 totals 13 residues.

This clone has more than one count but fewer than ten. The chain uses TRBV2 and TRBJ2-3, with 9 nucleotides matching TRBD2. The CDR3 is made up of 15 amino acids. Germline V gives CDR1 SNHLY, CDR2 FYNNEI. With V trimmed by 6 bases and J by 4 bases, 8 bases remained unmatched. The CDR3 region is CASRTTGTSSDTQYF. DNA for the CDR3: TGTGCCAGCAGAACAACCGGGACTAGCTCAGATACGCAGTATTTT.

This clone was seen more than once but under ten times. Here the CDR3 DNA reads TGTGCCAGCCATAGCGGGTCCACCTACGAGCAGTACTTC. This encodes CASHSGSTYEQYF. The genes are TRBV6-1 and TRBJ2-7, with 7 bases matching TRBD2. V dropped 8 bases and J dropped 2; count of bases not matched to a gene: 6. CDR1 and CDR2 (germline): MNHNS, SASEGT. This CDR3 comprises 13 residues.

This chain uses TRBV18 with TRBJ2-1, with D possibly matching TRBD1 (5 bases). Deletions cut 0 bases from V and 12 bases from J, with 12 bases between. Germline V gives CDR1 KGHSH, CDR2 LQKENI. The CDR3 runs 13 residues. The CDR3 is CASSPPLGAGQFF. DNA for the CDR3: TGTGCCAGCTCACCACCGCTAGGGGCTGGGCAGTTCTTC. The entire variable domain, with the rest obtained from reference TRBV18 and TRBJ2-1, is as follows: NAGVMQNPRHLVRRRGQEARLRCSPMKGHSHVYWYRQLPEEGLKFMVYLQKENIIDESGMPKERFSAEFPKEGPSILRIQQVVRGDSAAYFCASSPPLGAGQFFGPGTRLTVL.

This clone occurred a few times. The rearrangement uses TRBV6-1 and TRBJ2-7; D remains ambiguous. The CDR3 totals 11 residues. Germline V gene data show CDR1 as MNHNS and CDR2 as SASEGT. Trimming took 5 bases from V and 4 from J, leaving 6 bases between them. The CDR3: CASSIGYEQYF. For the CDR3, the DNA is TGTGCCAGCAGTATCGGTTACGAGCAGTACTTC.